The clone carrying this TCR beta chain was detected many times. MiXCR was run by TCRdb on the RACE reads, yielding one entry per CDR3 protein. This sample has about 120,000 distinct CDR3 sequences, with approximately 13% found just once. The data belong to a study of human T cells and chemical hapten exposure. CDR1 is SQVTM, CDR2 ANQGSEA, per germline. This CDR3 is 13 amino acids long. Trimming stripped 5 bases from V and 3 bases from J, with 8 bases between. Indicated time point: pre-sensitization, week 0. Treatment noted: therapeutic diphenylcyclopropenone sensitization with weekly scalp DPC. This rearrangement joins TRBV29-1 to TRBJ2-6; possibly TRBD2 for D (5 bases). The sequencing here drew on whole blood, taken in connection with sensitization to the hapten diphenylcyclopropenone (DPC). This sequence was found in a woman aged 18 to 35 with alopecia areata. Some clones in this sample may be carry-over from other donors' samples. CDR3 in DNA: TGCAGCGTTTGGGGAGATGGGGCCAACGTCCTGACTTTC. Translating it yields CSVWGDGANVLTF.